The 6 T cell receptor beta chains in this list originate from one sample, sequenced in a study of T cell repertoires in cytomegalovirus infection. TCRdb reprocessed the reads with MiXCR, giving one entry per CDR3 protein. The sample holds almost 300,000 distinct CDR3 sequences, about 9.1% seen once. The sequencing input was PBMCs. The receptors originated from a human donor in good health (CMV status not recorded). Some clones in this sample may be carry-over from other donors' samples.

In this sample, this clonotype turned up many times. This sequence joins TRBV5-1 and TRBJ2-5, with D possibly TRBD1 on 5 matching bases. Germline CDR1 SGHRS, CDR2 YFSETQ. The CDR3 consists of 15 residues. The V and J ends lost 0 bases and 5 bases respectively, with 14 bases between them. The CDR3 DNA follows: TGCGCCAGCAGCTTGGGCCATGGGGCAGGGGAGACCCAGTACTTC. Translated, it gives CASSLGHGAGETQYF.

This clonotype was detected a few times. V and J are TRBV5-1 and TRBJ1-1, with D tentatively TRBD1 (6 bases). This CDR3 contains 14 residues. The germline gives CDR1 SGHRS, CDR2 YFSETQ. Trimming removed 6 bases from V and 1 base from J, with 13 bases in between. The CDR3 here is CASNTDSENTEAFF. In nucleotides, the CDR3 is TGCGCCAGCAACACGGACAGCGAGAACACTGAAGCTTTCTTT.

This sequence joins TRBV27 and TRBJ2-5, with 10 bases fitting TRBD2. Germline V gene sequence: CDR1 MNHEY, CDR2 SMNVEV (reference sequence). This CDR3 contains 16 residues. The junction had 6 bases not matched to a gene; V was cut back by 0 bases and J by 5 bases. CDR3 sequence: CASSLSASGGLETQYF. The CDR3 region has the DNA TGTGCCAGCAGTTTATCGGCTAGCGGGGGACTCGAGACCCAGTACTTC.

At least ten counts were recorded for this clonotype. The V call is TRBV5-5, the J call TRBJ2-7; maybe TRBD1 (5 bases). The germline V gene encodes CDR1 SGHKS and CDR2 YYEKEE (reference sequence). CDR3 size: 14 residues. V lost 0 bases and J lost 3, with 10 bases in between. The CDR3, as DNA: TGTGCCAGCAGCTTGGACCAGGGTAGCTACGAGCAGTACGTC. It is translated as CASSLDQGSYEQYV.

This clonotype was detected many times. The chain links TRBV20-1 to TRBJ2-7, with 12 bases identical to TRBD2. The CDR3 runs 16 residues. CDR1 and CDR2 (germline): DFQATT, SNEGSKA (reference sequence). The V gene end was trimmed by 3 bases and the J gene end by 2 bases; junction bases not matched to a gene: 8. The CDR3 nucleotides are TGCAGTGCTAGCCCGACTAGCGGGGGTGCTGCCTACGAGCAGTACTTC. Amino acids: CSASPTSGGAAYEQYF.

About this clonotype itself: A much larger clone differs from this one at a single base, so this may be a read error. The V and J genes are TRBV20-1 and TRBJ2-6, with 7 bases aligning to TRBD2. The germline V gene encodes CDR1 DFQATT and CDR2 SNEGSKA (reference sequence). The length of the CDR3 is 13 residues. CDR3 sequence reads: CSTSETGANVLTF. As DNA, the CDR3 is TGCAGTACTAGCGAAACTGGGGCCAACGTCCTGACTTTC.